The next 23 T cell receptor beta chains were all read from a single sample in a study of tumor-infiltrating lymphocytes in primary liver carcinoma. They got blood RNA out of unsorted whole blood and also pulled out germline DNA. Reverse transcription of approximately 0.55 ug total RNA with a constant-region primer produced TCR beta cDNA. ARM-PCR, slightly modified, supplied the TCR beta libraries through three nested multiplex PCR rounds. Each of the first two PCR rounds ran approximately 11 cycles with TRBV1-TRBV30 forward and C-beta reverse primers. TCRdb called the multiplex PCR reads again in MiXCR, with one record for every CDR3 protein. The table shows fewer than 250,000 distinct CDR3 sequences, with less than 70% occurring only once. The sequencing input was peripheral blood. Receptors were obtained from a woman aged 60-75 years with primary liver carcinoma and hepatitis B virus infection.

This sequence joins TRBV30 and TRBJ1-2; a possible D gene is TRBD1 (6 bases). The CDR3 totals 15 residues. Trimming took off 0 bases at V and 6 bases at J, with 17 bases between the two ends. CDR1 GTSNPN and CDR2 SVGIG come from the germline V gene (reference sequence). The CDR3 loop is CAWSVSSVSGDGYTF. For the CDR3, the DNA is TGTGCCTGGAGTGTTAGTTCGGTGTCAGGGGATGGCTACACCTTC.

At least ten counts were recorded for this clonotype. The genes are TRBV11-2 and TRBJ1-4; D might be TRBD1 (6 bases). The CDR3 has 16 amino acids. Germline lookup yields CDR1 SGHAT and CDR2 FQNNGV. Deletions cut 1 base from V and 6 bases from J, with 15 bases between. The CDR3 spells CASSLGLRGRDEKLFF. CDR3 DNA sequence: TGTGCCAGCAGCTTAGGTCTCAGGGGCCGGGATGAAAAACTGTTTTTT.

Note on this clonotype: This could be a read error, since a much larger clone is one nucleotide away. The CDR3 loop is CASIQPHPGPNTGELFF. The CDR3 nucleotides read TGTGCCAGCATTCAACCCCACCCGGGTCCAAACACCGGGGAGCTGTTTTTT. The V call is TRBV6-2 or TRBV6-3, the J call TRBJ2-2, with D unclear. CDR3 length equals 17 residues. V was trimmed by 7 bases and J by 2 bases, leaving 20 bases between them. Germline CDR1 MNHEY, CDR2 SVGEGT.

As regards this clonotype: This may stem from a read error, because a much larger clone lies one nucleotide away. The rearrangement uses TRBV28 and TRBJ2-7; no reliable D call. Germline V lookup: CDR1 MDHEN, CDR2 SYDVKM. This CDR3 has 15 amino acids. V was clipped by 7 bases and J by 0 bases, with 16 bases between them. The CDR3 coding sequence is TGTGCCAGCACCACCCGAGACCCTATCTCCTACGAGCAGTACTTC. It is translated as CASTTRDPISYEQYF.

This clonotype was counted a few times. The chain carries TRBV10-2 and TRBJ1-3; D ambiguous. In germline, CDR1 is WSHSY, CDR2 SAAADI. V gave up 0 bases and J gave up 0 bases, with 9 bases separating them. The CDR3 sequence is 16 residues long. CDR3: CASSESGHLSGNTIYF. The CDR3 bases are TGCGCCAGCAGTGAGTCGGGCCATCTCTCTGGAAACACCATATATTTT.

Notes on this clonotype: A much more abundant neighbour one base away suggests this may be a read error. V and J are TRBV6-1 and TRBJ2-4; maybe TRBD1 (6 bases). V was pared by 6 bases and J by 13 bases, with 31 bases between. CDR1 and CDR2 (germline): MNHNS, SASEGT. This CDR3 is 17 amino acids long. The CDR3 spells CASSERGQRIHSNEQYF. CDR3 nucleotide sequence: TGTGCCAGCAGCGAACGAGGACAGCGAATTCACTCCAATGAGCAGTACTTC.

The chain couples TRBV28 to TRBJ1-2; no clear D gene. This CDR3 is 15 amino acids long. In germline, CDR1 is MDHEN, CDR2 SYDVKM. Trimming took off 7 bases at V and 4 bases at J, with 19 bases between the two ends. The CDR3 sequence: CASTSGNPVVYGYTF. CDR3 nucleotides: TGTGCCAGCACCTCCGGTAATCCGGTGGTCTATGGCTACACCTTC.

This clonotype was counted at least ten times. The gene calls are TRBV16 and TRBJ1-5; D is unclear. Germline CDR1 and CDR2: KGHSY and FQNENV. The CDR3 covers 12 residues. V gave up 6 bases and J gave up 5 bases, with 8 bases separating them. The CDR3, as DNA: TGTGCCAGCAGTCACCAATATCAGCCCCAGCATTTT. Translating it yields CASSHQYQPQHF.

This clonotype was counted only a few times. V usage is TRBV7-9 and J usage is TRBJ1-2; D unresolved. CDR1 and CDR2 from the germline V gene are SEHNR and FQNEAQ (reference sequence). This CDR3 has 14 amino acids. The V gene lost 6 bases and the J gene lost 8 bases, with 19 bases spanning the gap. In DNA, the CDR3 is TGTGCCAGCAGTCCAGCGTCAGAGGGCTGGGGCTACACCTTC. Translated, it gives CASSPASEGWGYTF.

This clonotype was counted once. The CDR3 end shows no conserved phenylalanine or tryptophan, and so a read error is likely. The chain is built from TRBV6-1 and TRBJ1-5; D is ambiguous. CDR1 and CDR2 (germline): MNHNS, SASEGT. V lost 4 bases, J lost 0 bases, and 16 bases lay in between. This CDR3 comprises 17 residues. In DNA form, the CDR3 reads TGTGCCAGCAGTGGGAGAGATAGCCCTGGTAGCAATCAGCCCCAGCATTCT. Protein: CASSGRDSPGSNQPQHS.

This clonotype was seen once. CDR3 amino acids: CASSPWRLSFYNEQFF. The CDR3 DNA is TGTGCCAGCAGCCCCTGGAGACTATCCTTCTACAATGAGCAGTTCTTC. The J gene is TRBJ2-1, the V gene TRBV7-8, with D possibly TRBD2 on 5 matching bases. Looked up from germline, CDR1 is SGHVS and CDR2 is FQNEAQ. V lost 5 bases, J lost 3 bases, and 17 bases lay in between. CDR3 length: 16 amino acids. The full variable domain, in which reference TRBV7-8 and TRBJ2-1 provide the parts outside the CDR3, is GAGVSQSPRYKVAKRGQDVALRCDPISGHVSLFWYQQALGQGPEFLTYFQNEAQLDKSGLPSDRFFAERPEGSVSTLKIQRTQQEDSAVYLCASSPWRLSFYNEQFFGPGTRLTVL.

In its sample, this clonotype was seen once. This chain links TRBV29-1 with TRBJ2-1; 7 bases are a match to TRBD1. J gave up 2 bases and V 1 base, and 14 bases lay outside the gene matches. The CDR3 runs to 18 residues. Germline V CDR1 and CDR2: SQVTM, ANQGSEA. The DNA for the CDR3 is TGCAGCGTTGAAGGGAAGAGGGTTGGAACAGGGGCCTACAATGAGCAGTTCTTC. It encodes CSVEGKRVGTGAYNEQFF.

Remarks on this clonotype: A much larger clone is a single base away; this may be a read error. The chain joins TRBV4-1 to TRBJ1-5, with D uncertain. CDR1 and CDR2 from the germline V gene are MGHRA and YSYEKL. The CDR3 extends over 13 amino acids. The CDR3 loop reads CVSSQGRVGPQHF. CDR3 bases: TGCGTCAGCAGCCAAGGAAGGGTAGGGCCCCAGCATTTT.

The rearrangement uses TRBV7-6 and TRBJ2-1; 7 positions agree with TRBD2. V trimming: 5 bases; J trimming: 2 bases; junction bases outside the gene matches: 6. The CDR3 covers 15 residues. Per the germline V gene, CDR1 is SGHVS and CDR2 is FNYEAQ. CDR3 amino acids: CASSPRGGAYNEQFF. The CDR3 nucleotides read TGTGCCAGCAGCCCGCGTGGGGGGGCCTACAATGAGCAGTTCTTC.

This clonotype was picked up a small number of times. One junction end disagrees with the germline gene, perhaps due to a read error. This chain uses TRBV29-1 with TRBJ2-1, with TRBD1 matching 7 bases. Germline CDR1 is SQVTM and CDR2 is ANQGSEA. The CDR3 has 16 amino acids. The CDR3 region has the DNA TGCAGCGTTGATTCTGGACGAACAGGGGACAATAATGAGCGGTTCTTC. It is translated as CSVDSGRTGDNNERFF.

The CDR3 loop is CASSQDRGGYGYTF. The DNA of the CDR3 is TGTGCCAGCAGCCAGGACAGGGGTGGCTATGGCTACACCTTC. The chain has TRBV28 and TRBJ1-2; 9 nucleotides line up with TRBD1. The germline CDR1 and CDR2 sequences are MDHEN and SYDVKM. V was clipped by 6 bases and J by 4 bases; unmatched bases: 6. This CDR3 is built from 14 residues.

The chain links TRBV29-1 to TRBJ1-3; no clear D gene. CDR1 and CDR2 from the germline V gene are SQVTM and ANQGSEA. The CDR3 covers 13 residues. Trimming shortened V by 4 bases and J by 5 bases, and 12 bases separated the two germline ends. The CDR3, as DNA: TGCAGCGTTGGTGTGGGAGGTAGAAACACCATATATTTT. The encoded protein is CSVGVGGRNTIYF.

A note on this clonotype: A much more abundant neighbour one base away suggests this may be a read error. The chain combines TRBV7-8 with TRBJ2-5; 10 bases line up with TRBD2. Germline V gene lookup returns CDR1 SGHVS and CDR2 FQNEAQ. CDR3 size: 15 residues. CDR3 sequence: CASNLELAGSETQYF. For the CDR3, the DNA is TGTGCCAGCAACTTAGAACTAGCGGGAAGTGAGACCCAGTACTTC.

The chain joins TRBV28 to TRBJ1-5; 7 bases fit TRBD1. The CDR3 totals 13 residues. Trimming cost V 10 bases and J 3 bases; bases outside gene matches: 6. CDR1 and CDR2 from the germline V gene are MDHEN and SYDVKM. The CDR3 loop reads CAIQGQPNQPQHF. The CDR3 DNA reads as TGTGCCATCCAGGGACAGCCCAATCAGCCCCAGCATTTT.

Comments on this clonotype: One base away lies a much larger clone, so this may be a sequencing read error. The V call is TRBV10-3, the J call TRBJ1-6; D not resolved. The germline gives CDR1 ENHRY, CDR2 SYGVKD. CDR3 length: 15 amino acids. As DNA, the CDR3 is TGCGCCGCCGGACCCCGAGAGGGATTTGGTTCACCCCTCCACTTT. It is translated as CAAGPREGFGSPLHF.

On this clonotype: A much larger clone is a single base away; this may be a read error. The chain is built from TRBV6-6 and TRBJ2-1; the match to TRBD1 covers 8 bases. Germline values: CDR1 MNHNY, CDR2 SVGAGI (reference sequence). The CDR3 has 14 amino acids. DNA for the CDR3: TGTGCCAGCAGGTACCCAGGGGGCGCGAATGTGCAGTTCTTC. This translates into CASRYPGGANVQFF.

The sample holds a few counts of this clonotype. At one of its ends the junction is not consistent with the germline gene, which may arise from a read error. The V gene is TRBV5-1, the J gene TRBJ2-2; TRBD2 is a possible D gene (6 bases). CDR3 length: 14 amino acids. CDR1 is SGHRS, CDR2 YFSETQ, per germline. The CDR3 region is CASSSGERTGELSF. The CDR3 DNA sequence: TGCGCCAGCAGCTCGGGAGAACGAACCGGGGAGCTGTCTTTT.

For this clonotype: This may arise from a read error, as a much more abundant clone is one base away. The CDR3 spells CASSPFKRDRVTDEQFF. CDR3 nucleotides: TGTGCCAGCAGCCCCTTCAAGCGGGACCGAGTGACTGATGAGCAGTTCTTC. This chain connects TRBV5-6 to TRBJ2-1; 7 positions agree with TRBD2. The J segment lost 8 bases and the V segment lost 4 bases, leaving 18 bases of the junction unmatched. The CDR3 loop spans 17 amino acids. Germline V gene sequence: CDR1 SGHDT, CDR2 YYEEEE.